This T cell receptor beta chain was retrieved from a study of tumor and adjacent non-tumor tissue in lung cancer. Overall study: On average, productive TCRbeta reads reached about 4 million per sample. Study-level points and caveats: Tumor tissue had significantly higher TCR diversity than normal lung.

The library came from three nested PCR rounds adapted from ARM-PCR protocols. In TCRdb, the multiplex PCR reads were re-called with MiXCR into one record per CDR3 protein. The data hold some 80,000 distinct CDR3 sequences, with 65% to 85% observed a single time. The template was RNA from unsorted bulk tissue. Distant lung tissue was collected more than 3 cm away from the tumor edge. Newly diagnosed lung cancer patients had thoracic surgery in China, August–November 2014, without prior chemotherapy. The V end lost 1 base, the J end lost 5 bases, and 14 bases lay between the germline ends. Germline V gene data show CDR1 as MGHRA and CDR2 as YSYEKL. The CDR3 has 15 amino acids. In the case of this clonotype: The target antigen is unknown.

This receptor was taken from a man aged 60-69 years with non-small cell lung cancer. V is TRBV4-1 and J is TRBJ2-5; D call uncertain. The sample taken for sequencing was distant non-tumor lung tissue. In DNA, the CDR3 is TGCGCCAGCAGCCAAGCGGAGTGGGATGTGGAGACCCAGTACTTC. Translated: CASSQAEWDVETQYF.